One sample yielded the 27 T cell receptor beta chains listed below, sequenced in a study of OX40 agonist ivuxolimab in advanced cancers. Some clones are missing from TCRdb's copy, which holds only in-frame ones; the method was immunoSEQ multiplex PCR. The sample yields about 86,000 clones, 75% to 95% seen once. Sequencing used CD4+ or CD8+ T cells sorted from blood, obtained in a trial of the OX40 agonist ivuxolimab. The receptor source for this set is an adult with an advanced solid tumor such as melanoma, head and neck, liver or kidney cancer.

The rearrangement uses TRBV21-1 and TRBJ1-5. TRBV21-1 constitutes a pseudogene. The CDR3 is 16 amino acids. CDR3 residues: CASSNRRDALYQPQHF. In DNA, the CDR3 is TGTGCCAGCAGCAATCGCCGGGACGCACTCTATCAGCCCCAGCATTTT.

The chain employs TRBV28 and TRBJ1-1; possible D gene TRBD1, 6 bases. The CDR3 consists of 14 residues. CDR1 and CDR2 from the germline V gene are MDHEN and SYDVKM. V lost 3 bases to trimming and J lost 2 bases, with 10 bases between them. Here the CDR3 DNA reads TGTGCCAGCAGTTTGACAGGTGATAACACTGAAGCTTTCTTT. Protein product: CASSLTGDNTEAFF.

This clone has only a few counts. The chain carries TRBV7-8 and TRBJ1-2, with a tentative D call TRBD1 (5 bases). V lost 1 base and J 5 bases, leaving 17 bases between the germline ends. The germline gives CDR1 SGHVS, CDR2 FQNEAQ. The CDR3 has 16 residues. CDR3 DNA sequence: TGTGCCAGCAGCTTAGGCCCCGCGGGGCGGCGGTATGGCTACACCTTC. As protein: CASSLGPAGRRYGYTF.

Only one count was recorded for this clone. Here the CDR3 reads CASSDADSVNYGYTF. The CDR3 DNA reads TGTGCCAGCAGTGACGCCGACAGCGTGAACTATGGCTACACCTTC. The rearrangement joins TRBV2 to TRBJ1-2, with D possibly being TRBD1 (5 bases). V was pared by 3 bases and J by 2 bases, with 13 bases between. Germline-derived CDR1 and CDR2 are SNHLY and FYNNEI. The CDR3 covers 15 residues.

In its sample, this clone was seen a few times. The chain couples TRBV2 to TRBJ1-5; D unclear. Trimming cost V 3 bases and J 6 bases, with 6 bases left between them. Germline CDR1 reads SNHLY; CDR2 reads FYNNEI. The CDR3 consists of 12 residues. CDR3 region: CASSEQSQPQHF. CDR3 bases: TGTGCCAGCAGTGAGCAGAGTCAGCCCCAGCATTTT.

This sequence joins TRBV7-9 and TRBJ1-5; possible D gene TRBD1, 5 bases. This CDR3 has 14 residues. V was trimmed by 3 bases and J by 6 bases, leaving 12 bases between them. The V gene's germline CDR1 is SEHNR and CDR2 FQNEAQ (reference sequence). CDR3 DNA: TGTGCCAGCAGCTTTAGTACGGGGGGTCAGCCCCAGCATTTT. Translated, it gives CASSFSTGGQPQHF.

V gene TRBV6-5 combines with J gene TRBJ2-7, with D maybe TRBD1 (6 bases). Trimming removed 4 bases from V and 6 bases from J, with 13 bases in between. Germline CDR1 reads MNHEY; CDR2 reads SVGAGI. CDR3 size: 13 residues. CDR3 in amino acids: CASSSTGIGEQYF. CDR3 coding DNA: TGTGCCAGCAGTTCCACAGGGATAGGCGAGCAGTACTTC.

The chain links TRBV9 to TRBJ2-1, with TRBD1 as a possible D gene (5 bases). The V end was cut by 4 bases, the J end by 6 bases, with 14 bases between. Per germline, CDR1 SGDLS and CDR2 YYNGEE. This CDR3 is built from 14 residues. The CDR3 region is CASSYSRGSNEQFF. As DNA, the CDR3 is TGTGCCAGCAGCTACAGTAGGGGTAGCAATGAGCAGTTCTTC.

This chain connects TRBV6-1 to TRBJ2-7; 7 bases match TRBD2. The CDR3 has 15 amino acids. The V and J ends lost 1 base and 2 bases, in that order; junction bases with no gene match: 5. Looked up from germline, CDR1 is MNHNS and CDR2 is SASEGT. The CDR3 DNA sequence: TGTGCCAGCAGTGAAGGGCCTAGCGGTACCTACGAGCAGTACTTC. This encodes CASSEGPSGTYEQYF.

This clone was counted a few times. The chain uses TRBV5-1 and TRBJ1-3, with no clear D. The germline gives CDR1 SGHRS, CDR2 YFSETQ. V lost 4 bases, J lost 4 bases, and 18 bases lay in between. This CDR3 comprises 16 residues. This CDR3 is CASSKTETRVGNTIYF. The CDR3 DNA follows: TGCGCCAGCAGCAAGACCGAAACTCGGGTAGGAAACACCATATATTTT.

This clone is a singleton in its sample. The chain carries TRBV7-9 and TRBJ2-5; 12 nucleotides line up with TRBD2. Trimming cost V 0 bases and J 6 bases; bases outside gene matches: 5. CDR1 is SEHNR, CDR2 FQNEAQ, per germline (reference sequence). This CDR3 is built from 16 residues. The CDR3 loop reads CASSLARLAGEKTQYF. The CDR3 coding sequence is TGTGCCAGCAGCTTAGCCCGACTAGCGGGAGAAAAGACCCAGTACTTC. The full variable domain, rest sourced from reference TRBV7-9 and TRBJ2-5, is DTGVSQNPRHKITKRGQNVTFRCDPISEHNRLYWYRQTLGQGPEFLTYFQNEAQLEKSRLLSDRFSAERPKGSFSTLEIQRTEQGDSAMYLCASSLARLAGEKTQYFGPGTRLLVL.

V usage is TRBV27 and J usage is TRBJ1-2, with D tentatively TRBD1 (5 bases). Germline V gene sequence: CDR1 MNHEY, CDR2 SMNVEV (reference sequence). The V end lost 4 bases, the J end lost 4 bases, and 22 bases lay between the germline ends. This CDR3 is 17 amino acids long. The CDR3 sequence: CASSSSLGTESPYGYTF. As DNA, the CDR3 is TGTGCCAGCAGTTCATCCCTCGGGACGGAAAGTCCCTATGGCTACACCTTC.

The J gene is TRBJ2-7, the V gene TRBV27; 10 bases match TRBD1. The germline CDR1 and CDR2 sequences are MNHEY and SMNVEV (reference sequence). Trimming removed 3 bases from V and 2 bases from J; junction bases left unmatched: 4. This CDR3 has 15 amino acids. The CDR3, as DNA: TGTGCCAGCAGTTTGGGGACAGGGGTAGCCTACGAGCAGTACTTC. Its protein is CASSLGTGVAYEQYF.

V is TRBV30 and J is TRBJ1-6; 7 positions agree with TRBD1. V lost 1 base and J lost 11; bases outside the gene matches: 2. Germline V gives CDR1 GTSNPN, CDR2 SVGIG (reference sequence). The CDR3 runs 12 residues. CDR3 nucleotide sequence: TGTGCCTGGAGTGGGACAGGCGCACCCCTCCACTTT. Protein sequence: CAWSGTGAPLHF. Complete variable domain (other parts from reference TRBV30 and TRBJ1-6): SQTIHQWPATLVQPVGSPLSLECTVEGTSNPNLYWYRQAAGRGLQLLFYSVGIGQISSEVPQNLSASRPQDRQFILSSKKLLLSDSGFYLCAWSGTGAPLHFGNGTRLTVT.

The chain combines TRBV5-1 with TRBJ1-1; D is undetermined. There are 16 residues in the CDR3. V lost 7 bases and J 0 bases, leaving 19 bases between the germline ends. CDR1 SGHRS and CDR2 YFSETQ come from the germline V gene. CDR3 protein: CASQVSVGMLNTEAFF. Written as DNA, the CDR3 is TGCGCCAGCCAGGTATCGGTAGGGATGTTGAACACTGAAGCTTTCTTT. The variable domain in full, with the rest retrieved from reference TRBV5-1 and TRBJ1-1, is KAGVTQTPRYLIKTRGQQVTLSCSPISGHRSVSWYQQTPGQGLQFLFEYFSETQRNKGNFPGRFSGRQFSNSRSEMNVSTLELGDSALYLCASQVSVGMLNTEAFFGQGTRLTVV.

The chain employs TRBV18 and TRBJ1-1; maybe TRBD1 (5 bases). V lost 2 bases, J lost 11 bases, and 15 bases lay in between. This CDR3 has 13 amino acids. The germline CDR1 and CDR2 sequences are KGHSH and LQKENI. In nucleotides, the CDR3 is TGTGCCAGCTCACCAGAGTTTGTGGGGCAGGCTTTCTTT. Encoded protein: CASSPEFVGQAFF. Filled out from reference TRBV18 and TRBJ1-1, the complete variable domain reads NAGVMQNPRHLVRRRGQEARLRCSPMKGHSHVYWYRQLPEEGLKFMVYLQKENIIDESGMPKERFSAEFPKEGPSILRIQQVVRGDSAAYFCASSPEFVGQAFFGQGTRLTVV.

The CDR3 DNA sequence: TGTGCCAGCAGTCCCGGACAGGCCTATGGCTACACCTTC. Its protein is CASSPGQAYGYTF. The chain combines TRBV27 with TRBJ1-2, with 7 bases lining up with TRBD1. CDR3 length: 13 residues. The germline gives CDR1 MNHEY, CDR2 SMNVEV (reference sequence). V lost 5 bases and J lost 4; bases outside the gene matches: 4.

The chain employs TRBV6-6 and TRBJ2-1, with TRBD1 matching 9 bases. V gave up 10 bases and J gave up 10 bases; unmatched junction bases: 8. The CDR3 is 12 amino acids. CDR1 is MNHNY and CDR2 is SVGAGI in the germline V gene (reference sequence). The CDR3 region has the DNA TGTGCCATCAAACAGGGGGCGCGGGAGCAGTTCTTC. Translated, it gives CAIKQGAREQFF.

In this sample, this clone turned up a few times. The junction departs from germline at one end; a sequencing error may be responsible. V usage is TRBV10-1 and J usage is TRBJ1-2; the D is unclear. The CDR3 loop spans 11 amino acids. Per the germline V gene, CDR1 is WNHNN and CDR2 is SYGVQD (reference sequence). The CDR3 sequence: CASSELVGLPF. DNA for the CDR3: TGCGCCAGCAGTGAGTTGGTCGGGTTACCCTTC.

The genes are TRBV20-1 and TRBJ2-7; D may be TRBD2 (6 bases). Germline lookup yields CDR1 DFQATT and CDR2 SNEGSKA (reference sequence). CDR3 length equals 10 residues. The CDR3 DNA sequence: TGCAGCGCGGGGTGGTCCGAGCAGTACTTC. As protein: CSAGWSEQYF.

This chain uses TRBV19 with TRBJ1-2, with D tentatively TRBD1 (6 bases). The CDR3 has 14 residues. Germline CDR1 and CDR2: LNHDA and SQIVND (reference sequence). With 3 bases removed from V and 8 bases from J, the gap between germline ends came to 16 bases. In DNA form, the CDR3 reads TGTGCCAGTAGTATTGGGGGGGGCGTTACGGGCTACACCTTC. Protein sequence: CASSIGGGVTGYTF.

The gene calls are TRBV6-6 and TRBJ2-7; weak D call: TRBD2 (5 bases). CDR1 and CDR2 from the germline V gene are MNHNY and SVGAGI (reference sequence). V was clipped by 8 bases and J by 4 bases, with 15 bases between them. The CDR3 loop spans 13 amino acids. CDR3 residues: CASRWQEVYEQYF. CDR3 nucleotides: TGTGCCAGCCGGTGGCAGGAGGTATACGAGCAGTACTTC.

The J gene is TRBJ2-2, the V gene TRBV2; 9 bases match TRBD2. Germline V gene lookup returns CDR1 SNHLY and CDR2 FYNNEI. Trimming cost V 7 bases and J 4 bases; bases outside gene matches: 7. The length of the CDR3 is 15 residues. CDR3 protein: CASTLTSGPTGELFF. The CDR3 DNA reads TGTGCCAGCACCCTGACTAGCGGCCCCACCGGGGAGCTGTTTTTT. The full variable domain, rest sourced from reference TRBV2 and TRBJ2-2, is EPEVTQTPSHQVTQMGQEVILRCVPISNHLYFYWYRQILGQKVEFLVSFYNNEISEKSEIFDDQFSVERPDGSNFTLKIRSTKLEDSAMYFCASTLTSGPTGELFFGEGSRLTVL.

CDR3 amino acids: CASSLGGLAGVFGYEQYF. As DNA, the CDR3 is TGTGCCAGCAGCTTGGGGGGACTAGCGGGAGTTTTTGGTTACGAGCAGTACTTC. V usage is TRBV5-6 and J usage is TRBJ2-5, with 14 bases lining up with TRBD2. The J call may be mistaken, given a closer DNA end match to TRBJ2-7. The CDR3 is 18 residues long. CDR1 SGHDT and CDR2 YYEEEE come from the germline V gene.

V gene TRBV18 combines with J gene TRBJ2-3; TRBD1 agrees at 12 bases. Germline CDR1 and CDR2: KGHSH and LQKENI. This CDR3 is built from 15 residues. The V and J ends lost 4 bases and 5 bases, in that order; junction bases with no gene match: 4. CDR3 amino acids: CASSRGQGAGDTQYF. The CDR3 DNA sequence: TGTGCCAGCTCACGGGGACAGGGGGCAGGAGATACGCAGTATTTT. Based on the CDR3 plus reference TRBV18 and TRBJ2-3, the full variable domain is NAGVMQNPRHLVRRRGQEARLRCSPMKGHSHVYWYRQLPEEGLKFMVYLQKENIIDESGMPKERFSAEFPKEGPSILRIQQVVRGDSAAYFCASSRGQGAGDTQYFGPGTRLTVL.

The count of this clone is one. CDR3 in amino acids: CASSLKDSVTEAFF. CDR3 DNA: TGTGCCAGCAGTCTCAAGGACAGTGTCACTGAAGCTTTCTTT. The chain joins TRBV27 to TRBJ1-1; D perhaps matches TRBD1 (6 bases). The CDR3 is 14 amino acids. V lost 5 bases, J lost 4 bases, and 14 bases lay in between. Germline CDR1 and CDR2: MNHEY and SMNVEV (reference sequence).

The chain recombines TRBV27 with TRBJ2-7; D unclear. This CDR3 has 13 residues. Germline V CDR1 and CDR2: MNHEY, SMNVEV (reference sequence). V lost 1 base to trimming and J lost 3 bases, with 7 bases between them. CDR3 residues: CASSLYENYEQYF. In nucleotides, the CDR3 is TGTGCCAGCAGTTTATACGAAAACTACGAGCAGTACTTC.